The entry that follows covers one T cell receptor (beta chain) sequence. Its antigen is currently unknown. V was shortened by 3 bases and J by 0 bases, with 8 bases between the two germline ends. The V gene's germline CDR1 is WNHNN and CDR2 SYGVQD (reference sequence). The CDR3 totals 15 residues. Using immunoSEQ multiplex PCR, the repertoire was profiled, and TCRdb retains in-frame clones only, with some absent. The sample has 100,000 to 150,000 clones; 75% to 95% are singletons. These data are taken from a study of T cell responses to AZD1222 COVID-19 vaccine. Study-level findings and limits: Repertoire collection took place solely once the T cell response had peaked. Along spike, vaccine-associated CD4 TCRs were found throughout, with dominance at 160-218 and 743-854.

This clonotype was sampled from an adult in good health. The starting material was peripheral blood, obtained on day 0 of AZD1222 vaccination. This chain connects TRBV10-1 to TRBJ2-2, with D unresolved. The CDR3 protein is CASSDYNPNTGELFF. The CDR3 DNA sequence: TGCGCCAGCAGTGATTACAATCCGAACACCGGGGAGCTGTTTTTT.